Below are 27 T cell receptor beta chains sequenced from a single sample in a study of blood T cell repertoires in COVID-19 (dated by TCRdb to 2018 to 2020). Library preparation was by the immunoSEQ multiplex PCR assay. This is the immuneACCESS table as TCRdb keeps it, with only in-frame sequences that have V and J called. A part of the clones is gone; compared with another copy, unresolved V genes explain less than half, and the rest is unexplained. The sample has 310,000 or so clones on record, about 83% of them singletons. Roughly 1.3% of the sample is held by the ten biggest clonotypes. Sequenced: peripheral blood. The origin of the receptors is a woman aged 45-65 years with acute or convalescent COVID-19.

This sequence joins TRBV28 and TRBJ1-5; tentative D call: TRBD1 (5 bases). In germline, CDR1 is MDHEN, CDR2 SYDVKM. The CDR3 is 14 amino acids. V dropped 9 bases and J dropped 0 bases, with 12 bases sitting between them. CDR3 residues: CASSTVYSNQPQHF. The DNA for the CDR3 is TGTGCCAGTTCGACAGTTTATAGCAATCAGCCCCAGCATTTT.

In this sample, this clone turned up once. This chain uses TRBV2 with TRBJ1-3; D is uncertain. Trimming left V 8 bases short and J 2 bases short, with 16 bases between. In germline, CDR1 is SNHLY, CDR2 FYNNEI. This CDR3 has 15 residues. The CDR3 sequence: CASCPSVAAGNTIYF. The CDR3 coding sequence is TGTGCCAGCTGCCCATCGGTAGCCGCTGGAAACACCATATATTTT.

The rearrangement joins TRBV2 to TRBJ1-1; maybe TRBD1 (5 bases). V lost 5 bases to trimming and J lost 7 bases, with 8 bases between them. Looked up from germline, CDR1 is SNHLY and CDR2 is FYNNEI. The CDR3 is made up of 11 amino acids. CDR3 amino acids: CASSLGGEAFF. CDR3 nucleotides: TGTGCCAGCAGTCTCGGGGGTGAAGCTTTCTTT.

J is TRBJ2-7 and V is TRBV7-2, with 7 bases matching TRBD2. Losses at the gene ends were 5 bases for V and 1 base for J; bases not matched to a gene: 8. Germline V gene lookup returns CDR1 SGHTA and CDR2 FQGNSA. CDR3 length: 15 amino acids. Here the CDR3 DNA reads TGTGCCAGCAGCCCGTCGGGACTACAGTCCTACGAGCAGTACTTC. It translates to CASSPSGLQSYEQYF.

This chain uses TRBV5-1 with TRBJ2-7; TRBD2 matches at 10 bases. The CDR3 loop spans 15 amino acids. CDR1 SGHRS and CDR2 YFSETQ come from the germline V gene. V gave up 0 bases and J gave up 5 bases; unmatched junction bases: 5. CDR3 bases: TGCGCCAGCAGCTTGGCCACTAGCGGGACCAACGAGCAGTACTTC. Translated: CASSLATSGTNEQYF.

This rearrangement joins TRBV6-5 to TRBJ1-1; weak D call: TRBD1 (5 bases). V lost 4 bases, J lost 4 bases, and 19 bases lay in between. The CDR3 loop spans 16 amino acids. Germline V CDR1 and CDR2: MNHEY, SVGAGI. CDR3 in DNA: TGTGCCAGCAGTTTGGACACCTTTTCTCGGAGCACTGAAGCTTTCTTT. Translating it yields CASSLDTFSRSTEAFF.

This rearrangement joins TRBV7-2 to TRBJ2-4; D remains unclear. Per the germline V gene, CDR1 is SGHTA and CDR2 is FQGNSA. V lost 0 bases, J lost 6 bases, and 9 bases lay in between. This CDR3 comprises 14 residues. CDR3 loop: CASSLARTGNIQYF. The CDR3 nucleotides read TGTGCCAGCAGCTTAGCGAGAACGGGAAACATTCAGTACTTC. Looking up the rest from reference TRBV7-2 and TRBJ2-4 gives the full variable domain: GAGVSQSPSNKVTEKGKDVELRCDPISGHTALYWYRQSLGQGLEFLIYFQGNSAPDKSGLPSDRFSAERTGGSVSTLTIQRTQQEDSAVYLCASSLARTGNIQYFGAGTRLSVL.

The J gene is TRBJ2-7, the V gene TRBV3-1 (or the pseudogene TRBV3-2); D might be TRBD2 (7 bases). V shed 3 bases and J shed 7 bases, with 19 bases lying between them. The CDR3 extends over 15 amino acids. Germline V lookup: CDR1 LGHDT, CDR2 YNNKEL (reference sequence). CDR3 loop: CASSHSLGAAGEQYV. CDR3 DNA: TGTGCCAGCAGCCATTCGCTGGGGGCAGCGGGGGAGCAGTACGTC.

The chain uses TRBV27 and TRBJ1-1, with D possibly matching TRBD1 (6 bases). V was cut by 8 bases and J by 0 bases, with 13 bases left in between. The CDR3 has 14 amino acids. Germline V gene sequence: CDR1 MNHEY, CDR2 SMNVEV (reference sequence). The CDR3 loop reads CASRTQGMNTEAFF. DNA for the CDR3: TGTGCCAGCCGAACTCAGGGGATGAACACTGAAGCTTTCTTT.

The chain is built from TRBV19 and TRBJ1-2; no clear D. Germline V gene lookup returns CDR1 LNHDA and CDR2 SQIVND (reference sequence). The germline V and J ends were trimmed by 2 bases and 3 bases, with 13 bases remaining between them. The CDR3 covers 15 residues. The CDR3 sequence: CASSITPPGYYGYTF. The CDR3 region has the DNA TGTGCCAGTAGTATAACCCCCCCGGGATACTATGGCTACACCTTC.

Regarding this clone: Other DNA sequences of this sample code for an identical CDR3. The genes are TRBV5-1 and TRBJ2-5, with D perhaps TRBD1 (6 bases). V shed 4 bases and J shed 2 bases, with 12 bases lying between them. Germline V lookup: CDR1 SGHRS, CDR2 YFSETQ. This CDR3 is 14 amino acids long. As DNA, the CDR3 is TGCGCCAGCAGCCTACAGGGTTCACAAGAGACCCAGTACTTC. Translating it yields CASSLQGSQETQYF.

This chain joins TRBV25-1 and TRBJ1-4; 9 nucleotides agree with TRBD1. Germline trimming cut 4 bases from V and 5 bases from J; bases unmatched to any gene: 5. The CDR3 length is 15 residues. The germline V gene encodes CDR1 MGHDK and CDR2 SYGVNS. As DNA, the CDR3 is TGTGCCAGCAGTGGGACCGGGACAGGGAATGAAAAACTGTTTTTT. It translates to CASSGTGTGNEKLFF.

The CDR3 reads CASSPPWASNTGELFF. Written as DNA, the CDR3 is TGTGCCAGCTCACCGCCGTGGGCTTCGAACACCGGGGAGCTGTTTTTT. This chain connects TRBV18 to TRBJ2-2; D gene uncertain. V shed 3 bases and J shed 0 bases, with 11 bases lying between them. The CDR3 is 16 amino acids. Per the germline V gene, CDR1 is KGHSH and CDR2 is LQKENI.

The chain uses TRBV11-2 and TRBJ1-1; TRBD1 agrees at 7 bases. The CDR3 extends over 18 amino acids. CDR1 and CDR2 (germline): SGHAT, FQNNGV. J lost 7 bases, V lost 4 bases, and 21 bases had no gene match. CDR3 loop: CASSSTLGRQGEGYEAFF. Here the CDR3 DNA reads TGTGCCAGCAGCTCTACCCTGGGAAGGCAGGGGGAAGGTTATGAAGCTTTCTTT.

The V gene is TRBV19, the J gene TRBJ2-1; 9 positions agree with TRBD1. V was pared by 6 bases and J by 7 bases, with 10 bases of the junction left unmatched. The CDR3 spans 15 residues. CDR1 LNHDA and CDR2 SQIVND come from the germline V gene (reference sequence). CDR3 sequence: CASSAGTGIGNEQFF. CDR3 nucleotides: TGTGCCAGTAGCGCCGGGACAGGGATTGGGAATGAGCAGTTCTTC.

This chain links TRBV4-3 with TRBJ2-3, with TRBD2 identical over 13 bases. The CDR3 is made up of 17 amino acids. The ends lost 3 bases at V and 2 bases at J; junction bases unmatched: 5. Germline loops: CDR1 LGHNA, CDR2 YSLEER. The CDR3 loop is CASSHRLAGGFTDTQYF. The CDR3 DNA reads TGCGCCAGCAGCCACCGACTAGCGGGAGGCTTCACAGATACGCAGTATTTT.

The V gene is TRBV24-1, the J gene TRBJ2-6; the D gene is possibly TRBD1 (5 bases). The V end lost 7 bases, the J end lost 0 bases, and 12 bases lay between the germline ends. Germline assignment: CDR1 KGHDR and CDR2 SFDVKD. This CDR3 has 16 amino acids. CDR3 in amino acids: CATSTDRLSGANVLTF. The CDR3 nucleotides read TGTGCCACCAGCACTGACAGACTCTCTGGGGCCAACGTCCTGACTTTC.

Concerning this clone: Within the sample, other DNA sequences also encode this same CDR3. The chain joins TRBV30 to TRBJ2-6; D gene uncertain. The CDR3 loop spans 13 amino acids. CDR1 is GTSNPN, CDR2 SVGIG, per germline (reference sequence). Trimming left V 2 bases short and J 0 bases short, with 2 bases between. Written as DNA, the CDR3 is TGTGCCTGGAGTTACTCTGGGGCCAACGTCCTGACTTTC. Translated: CAWSYSGANVLTF.

The chain recombines TRBV7-3 with TRBJ2-7; 9 bases agree with TRBD1. Germline assignment: CDR1 SGHTA and CDR2 FQGTGA. J gave up 3 bases and V 2 bases, and 2 bases lay outside the gene matches. The CDR3 totals 14 residues. The CDR3 nucleotides are TGTGCCAGCAGCTTAGGGACAGGGAACTACGAGCAGTACTTC. Translating gives CASSLGTGNYEQYF.

The V and J genes are TRBV2 and TRBJ2-7; 10 nucleotides match TRBD1. The junction had 9 bases not matched to a gene; V was cut back by 7 bases and J by 6 bases. The germline V gene has CDR1 SNHLY and CDR2 FYNNEI. The CDR3 has 14 residues. As DNA, the CDR3 is TGTGCCAGCACGAGGGACAGGGGTAGGGTCGAGCAGTACTTC. Its protein product is CASTRDRGRVEQYF.

This rearrangement joins TRBV6-6 to TRBJ1-5; the match to TRBD1 covers 8 bases. There are 14 residues in the CDR3. V was clipped by 7 bases and J by 6 bases; unmatched bases: 8. CDR1 MNHNY and CDR2 SVGAGI come from the germline V gene (reference sequence). CDR3 loop: CASTDRGGSQPQHF. The CDR3 DNA follows: TGTGCCAGCACCGACAGGGGAGGCAGTCAGCCCCAGCATTTT.

This clone was observed a handful of times. J is TRBJ2-2 and V is TRBV30, with D tentatively TRBD1 (6 bases). Germline lookup yields CDR1 GTSNPN and CDR2 SVGIG (reference sequence). Deletions cut 3 bases from V and 0 bases from J, with 17 bases between. The CDR3 totals 17 residues. CDR3 sequence (DNA): TGTGCCTGGAGCCATCCCCGGGGACACCCGAACACCGGGGAGCTGTTTTTT. Its translation is CAWSHPRGHPNTGELFF.

This CDR3 is CASSLGAQGAGSPLHF. The CDR3 DNA is TGTGCCAGCAGCTTAGGGGCCCAGGGGGCTGGATCACCCCTCCACTTT. This chain connects TRBV7-2 to TRBJ1-6, with 8 positions matching TRBD1. This CDR3 is 16 amino acids long. Germline assignment: CDR1 SGHTA and CDR2 FQGNSA. V shed 1 base and J 10 bases; nucleotides not matched to a gene: 9.

The J gene is TRBJ1-3, the V gene TRBV27; the D is unclear. V lost 4 bases, J lost 2 bases, and 15 bases lay in between. Germline CDR1 reads MNHEY; CDR2 reads SMNVEV (reference sequence). This CDR3 region has 16 residues. CDR3 residues: CASSSIPRGTGNTIYF. CDR3 DNA sequence: TGTGCCAGCAGTTCCATACCCCGAGGGACTGGAAACACCATATATTTT.

The chain recombines TRBV5-1 with TRBJ1-5; 9 bases agree with TRBD1. Per the germline V gene, CDR1 is SGHRS and CDR2 is YFSETQ. This CDR3 spans 14 amino acids. The ends lost 4 bases at V and 5 bases at J; junction bases unmatched: 4. CDR3 bases: TGCGCCAGCAGCGAATGGACAGGGGATCAGCCCCAGCATTTT. Translating it yields CASSEWTGDQPQHF. The variable domain in full, completed from reference TRBV5-1 and TRBJ1-5, reads KAGVTQTPRYLIKTRGQQVTLSCSPISGHRSVSWYQQTPGQGLQFLFEYFSETQRNKGNFPGRFSGRQFSNSRSEMNVSTLELGDSALYLCASSEWTGDQPQHFGDGTRLSIL.

The chain has TRBV19 and TRBJ1-4, with a weak D call TRBD1 (6 bases). The V and J ends lost 3 bases and 6 bases respectively, with 14 bases between them. There are 15 residues in the CDR3. Germline loops: CDR1 LNHDA, CDR2 SQIVND (reference sequence). This chain's CDR3 is CASSIRGAGDEKLFF. The DNA of the CDR3 is TGTGCCAGTAGTATCAGGGGCGCTGGGGATGAAAAACTGTTTTTT.

This chain uses TRBV27 with TRBJ1-1, with D possibly TRBD1 on 5 matching bases. The CDR3 runs to 13 residues. In germline, CDR1 is MNHEY, CDR2 SMNVEV (reference sequence). V was trimmed by 5 bases and J by 6 bases, leaving 13 bases between them. CDR3 sequence reads: CASSPRGRAEAFF. The CDR3 DNA reads as TGTGCCAGCAGTCCTAGGGGAAGGGCTGAAGCTTTCTTT.